This T cell receptor beta chain came from a study of control samples from healthy donors and cancer patients. This clone was seen more than once but under ten times. Using immunoSEQ multiplex PCR, the repertoire was profiled, and TCRdb retains in-frame clones only, with some absent. The sample shows some 150,000 clones, 93% of them seen only once. The germline CDR1 and CDR2 sequences are MDHEN and SYDVKM. V lost 2 bases, J lost 18 bases, and 11 bases lay in between. The CDR3 is 11 residues long. The clonotype comes from a man aged 45-65 years in good health. The chain couples TRBV28 to TRBJ2-6; D is possibly TRBD1 (5 bases). The sample taken for sequencing was blood. The CDR3 DNA reads as TGTGCCAGCAGTTTAAACGACAGCCCGACTTTC. It encodes CASSLNDSPTF.